One sample yielded the 20 T cell receptor beta chains listed below, sequenced in a study of blood T cell repertoires in COVID-19. Libraries were prepared by immunoSEQ multiplex PCR; TCRdb keeps only in-frame clonotypes and omits some of them. The data hold around 310,000 clones, with around 90% observed a single time. Sequenced input: peripheral blood. These receptors were collected from a woman aged 40 to 50 with COVID-19, enrolled during active disease.

V gene TRBV18 combines with J gene TRBJ1-3, with D unresolved. The CDR3 totals 14 residues. The V and J ends lost 5 bases and 0 bases respectively, with 8 bases between them. Germline lookup yields CDR1 KGHSH and CDR2 LQKENI. The CDR3 here is CASSSGSSGNTIYF. The CDR3 nucleotides read TGTGCCAGCTCATCCGGGTCCTCTGGAAACACCATATATTTT.

The chain links TRBV27 to TRBJ1-6; D not certain. The length of the CDR3 is 14 residues. V gave up 3 bases and J gave up 6 bases, with 9 bases separating them. Germline V gene lookup returns CDR1 MNHEY and CDR2 SMNVEV (reference sequence). The CDR3 DNA reads as TGTGCCAGCAGTTTCGAGCCTGCTAATTCACCCCTCCACTTT. Protein: CASSFEPANSPLHF.

The rearrangement joins TRBV19 to TRBJ1-2; D not resolved. The germline CDR1 and CDR2 sequences are LNHDA and SQIVND (reference sequence). This CDR3 has 13 residues. Trimming pared 7 bases from V and 8 bases from J, leaving 17 bases between. CDR3 sequence (DNA): TGTGCCAGTAAGGCGGGCGGTCTTCGGGGCTACACCTTC. Its protein is CASKAGGLRGYTF.

V usage is TRBV2 and J usage is TRBJ2-5; 8 positions agree with TRBD1. CDR1 and CDR2 from the germline V gene are SNHLY and FYNNEI. This CDR3 region has 15 residues. J was trimmed by 0 bases and V by 6 bases; bases with no gene match: 6. The CDR3 DNA reads TGTGCCAGCAGGGCGACAGGGGTTGACCAAGAGACCCAGTACTTC. This gives the protein CASRATGVDQETQYF.

This clone has just one count. J is TRBJ2-3 and V is TRBV7-9; 10 nucleotides match TRBD1. The CDR3 has 15 residues. J lost 6 bases, V lost 4 bases, and 7 bases had no gene match. Germline V gene lookup returns CDR1 SEHNR and CDR2 FQNEAQ (reference sequence). The CDR3 region is CASSSVDRGRDTQYF. Here the CDR3 DNA reads TGTGCCAGCAGCTCAGTTGACAGGGGGCGGGATACGCAGTATTTT.

The rearrangement links TRBV5-1 to TRBJ1-4, with TRBD1 as a possible D gene (6 bases). Germline CDR1 and CDR2: SGHRS and YFSETQ. The CDR3 is 15 amino acids. The V gene lost 3 bases and the J gene lost 7 bases, with 16 bases spanning the gap. CDR3 bases: TGCGCCAGCAGCTCTGGACAGCCAAACATTGAAAAACTGTTTTTT. This translates into CASSSGQPNIEKLFF.

V and J are TRBV28 and TRBJ1-5; TRBD1 matches 8 bases. Germline CDR1 MDHEN, CDR2 SYDVKM. V shed 5 bases and J 5 bases; nucleotides not matched to a gene: 5. The CDR3 spans 14 residues. This CDR3 is CASSGQGLDQPQHF. CDR3 nucleotides: TGTGCCAGCAGTGGACAGGGTTTGGATCAGCCCCAGCATTTT.

The gene calls are TRBV30 and TRBJ1-2, with 7 bases fitting TRBD1. The germline V gene has CDR1 GTSNPN and CDR2 SVGIG (reference sequence). The CDR3 is made up of 12 amino acids. J was trimmed by 10 bases and V by 3 bases; bases with no gene match: 8. The CDR3 nucleotides are TGTGCCTGGAGCCCGCGACAGGGTTACTACACCTTC. It yields the protein CAWSPRQGYYTF.

CDR3 residues: CASSPRTSVAEQFF. The CDR3 DNA reads as TGTGCCAGTAGTCCACGGACTAGTGTAGCTGAGCAGTTCTTC. The chain joins TRBV19 to TRBJ2-1; 7 bases map to TRBD2. This CDR3 is built from 14 residues. The V gene's germline CDR1 is LNHDA and CDR2 SQIVND (reference sequence). Trimming removed 5 bases from V and 9 bases from J; junction bases left unmatched: 10. Looking up the rest from reference TRBV19 and TRBJ2-1 gives the full variable domain: DGGITQSPKYLFRKEGQNVTLSCEQNLNHDAMYWYRQDPGQGLRLIYYSQIVNDFQKGDIAEGYSVSREKKESFPLTVTSAQKNPTAFYLCASSPRTSVAEQFFGPGTRLTVL.

As regards this clone: Other DNA variants within this sample encode the same CDR3. J is TRBJ2-3 and V is TRBV4-3, with 12 bases lining up with TRBD2. This CDR3 is built from 16 residues. J lost 4 bases, V lost 0 bases, and 2 bases had no gene match. Germline CDR1 reads LGHNA; CDR2 reads YSLEER. DNA of the CDR3: TGCGCCAGCAGCCAAGATCTAGCGGGAGGGCCAGATACGCAGTATTTT. It translates to CASSQDLAGGPDTQYF.

This clone was seen a few times. This chain uses TRBV28 with TRBJ1-6; TRBD1 aligns across 7 bases. Trimming at V came to 6 bases and at J to 7 bases, leaving 9 bases not matched to a gene. CDR1 MDHEN and CDR2 SYDVKM come from the germline V gene. The CDR3 consists of 15 residues. CDR3 protein: CASRPRQGRNSPLHF. The CDR3 bases are TGTGCCAGCAGACCCCGACAGGGTCGAAATTCACCCCTCCACTTT.

The V and J genes are TRBV3-1 (or the pseudogene TRBV3-2) and TRBJ2-7; maybe TRBD2 (6 bases). Germline values: CDR1 LGHDT, CDR2 YNNKEL (reference sequence). Trimming stripped 1 base from V and 3 bases from J, with 10 bases between. This CDR3 has 14 residues. The CDR3 loop is CASSQAGGIYEQYF. The DNA for the CDR3 is TGTGCCAGCAGCCAAGCTGGGGGGATCTACGAGCAGTACTTC.

The rearrangement joins TRBV27 to TRBJ1-6; D uncertain. The CDR3 is 14 residues long. The germline V gene encodes CDR1 MNHEY and CDR2 SMNVEV (reference sequence). V lost 5 bases and J 14 bases, leaving 19 bases between the germline ends. The CDR3: CASSLSGLPVTLHF. The CDR3 DNA reads as TGTGCCAGCAGTCTCTCCGGACTCCCAGTAACCCTCCACTTT.

V and J are TRBV15 and TRBJ1-4, with D hard to call. The CDR3 sequence is 15 residues long. V gave up 0 bases and J gave up 0 bases, with 5 bases separating them. Per the germline V gene, CDR1 is LNHNV and CDR2 is YYDKDF (reference sequence). CDR3 DNA sequence: TGTGCCACCAGCAGAGATCCTACAACTAATGAAAAACTGTTTTTT. Translation gives CATSRDPTTNEKLFF. The entire variable domain, with the rest obtained from reference TRBV15 and TRBJ1-4, is as follows: DAMVIQNPRYQVTQFGKPVTLSCSQTLNHNVMYWYQQKSSQAPKLLFHYYDKDFNNEADTPDNFQSRRPNTSFCFLDIRSPGLGDTAMYLCATSRDPTTNEKLFFGSGTQLSVL.

This clone has a single count. V usage is TRBV9 and J usage is TRBJ1-3; D gene unclear. The length of the CDR3 is 13 residues. CDR1 and CDR2 from the germline V gene are SGDLS and YYNGEE. Trimming left V 0 bases short and J 4 bases short, with 5 bases between. CDR3 loop: CASSVVAGNTIYF. CDR3 in DNA: TGTGCCAGCAGCGTAGTTGCGGGAAACACCATATATTTT. Looking up the rest from reference TRBV9 and TRBJ1-3 gives the full variable domain: DSGVTQTPKHLITATGQRVTLRCSPRSGDLSVYWYQQSLDQGLQFLIQYYNGEERAKGNILERFSAQQFPDLHSELNLSSLELGDSALYFCASSVVAGNTIYFGEGSWLTVV.

This sequence joins TRBV7-3 and TRBJ1-6, with D unclear. Germline values: CDR1 SGHTA, CDR2 FQGTGA. The V end lost 2 bases, the J end lost 2 bases, and 7 bases lay between the germline ends. This CDR3 comprises 15 residues. This CDR3 reads CASSLEGAYNSPLHF. CDR3 nucleotides: TGTGCCAGCAGCTTAGAGGGTGCCTATAATTCACCCCTCCACTTT.

V usage is TRBV4-2 and J usage is TRBJ2-7; TRBD1 aligns across 8 bases. Per the germline V gene, CDR1 is LGHNA and CDR2 is YNFKEQ. The CDR3 sequence is 15 residues long. Trimming at V came to 4 bases and at J to 4 bases, leaving 9 bases not matched to a gene. The CDR3 nucleotides read TGTGCCAGCAGCCTCCGGGACAGGACAGCTTACGAGCAGTACTTC. Its protein product is CASSLRDRTAYEQYF.

Here the CDR3 reads CAWSVTLQGMAEAFF. The CDR3 DNA reads TGTGCCTGGAGTGTAACCCTCCAGGGCATGGCTGAAGCTTTCTTT. The gene calls are TRBV30 and TRBJ1-1, with D tentatively TRBD1 (5 bases). Per germline, CDR1 GTSNPN and CDR2 SVGIG (reference sequence). Trimming pared 0 bases from V and 6 bases from J, leaving 17 bases between. The CDR3 runs to 15 residues.

V and J are TRBV4-1 and TRBJ1-4; the D gene is possibly TRBD1 (6 bases). The ends were cut back, 6 bases at V and 6 bases at J, with 14 bases in the middle. The CDR3 contains 14 residues. Germline CDR1 is MGHRA and CDR2 is YSYEKL. The CDR3 loop reads CASRNRVMDEKLFF. The DNA of the CDR3 is TGCGCCAGCAGGAACAGGGTGATGGATGAAAAACTGTTTTTT.

The J gene is TRBJ1-4, the V gene TRBV5-1; 10 bases are shared with TRBD1. The CDR3 contains 15 residues. Germline V lookup: CDR1 SGHRS, CDR2 YFSETQ. V was pared by 0 bases and J by 6 bases, with 2 bases of the junction left unmatched. The CDR3 reads CASSLAGTGDEKLFF. Written as DNA, the CDR3 is TGCGCCAGCAGCTTGGCCGGGACAGGGGATGAAAAACTGTTTTTT.